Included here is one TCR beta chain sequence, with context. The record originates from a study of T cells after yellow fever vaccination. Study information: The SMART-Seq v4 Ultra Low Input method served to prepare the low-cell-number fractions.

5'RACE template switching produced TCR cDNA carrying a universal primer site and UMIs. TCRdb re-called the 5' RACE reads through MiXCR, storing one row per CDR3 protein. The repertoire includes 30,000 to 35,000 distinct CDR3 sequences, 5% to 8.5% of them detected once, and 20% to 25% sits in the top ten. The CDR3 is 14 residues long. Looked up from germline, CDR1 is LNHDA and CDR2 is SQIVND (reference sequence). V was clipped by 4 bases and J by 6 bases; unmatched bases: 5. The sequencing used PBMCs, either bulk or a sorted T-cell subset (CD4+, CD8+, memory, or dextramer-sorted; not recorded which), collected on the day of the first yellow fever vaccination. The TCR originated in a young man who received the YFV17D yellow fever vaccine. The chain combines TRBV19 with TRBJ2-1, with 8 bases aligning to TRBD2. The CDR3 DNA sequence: TGTGCCAGTAGTAAGACCGGGACTAGCAATGAGCAGTTCTTC. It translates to CASSKTGTSNEQFF.